This record looks at one TCR beta chain sequence and its context. Its antigen remains unidentified. The junction departs from the called germline gene at one end, perhaps through a read error. This sample is part of a study of T cells after yellow fever vaccination. Study-wide results and limits: Relatively few clonotypes were ones that appeared in both CD4 and CD8 compartments.

Germline V gives CDR1 SGHNT, CDR2 YYREEE (reference sequence). CDR3 length: 15 residues. TCRdb itself ran the 5' RACE reads through MiXCR, one entry per CDR3 protein. Seen here are about 340,000 distinct CDR3 sequences, 4% observed once, and the top ten hold roughly 24%. This sequence was found in a man between 18 and 35 years old who received the YFV17D yellow fever vaccine. The material was PBMCs, obtained 5 days after the yellow fever booster vaccination. The rearrangement links TRBV5-4 to TRBJ2-2; possibly TRBD2 for D (6 bases). The CDR3 nucleotides read TGTGCCAGCAGCCTAAGCGCGATGGTCACCGGGGGGCTGTTTTTT. Its translation: CASSLSAMVTGGLFF. Based on the CDR3 plus reference TRBV5-4 and TRBJ2-2, the full variable domain is ETGVTQSPTHLIKTRGQQVTLRCSSQSGHNTVSWYQQALGQGPQFIFQYYREEENGRGNFPPRFSGLQFPNYSSELNVNALELDDSALYLCASSLSAMVTGGLFFGEGSRLTVL.